The 18 T cell receptor beta chains listed next were all sequenced from one sample in a study of blood T cell repertoires in COVID-19. TCRdb's table, derived via immunoSEQ multiplex PCR, lists solely in-frame clones and lacks some. Of roughly 250,000 clones listed, around four fifths are singletons. Sequenced input: peripheral blood. The receptors derive from a woman aged 55 to 70 with active or convalescent COVID-19.

The DNA of the CDR3 is TGTGCCAGCAGCTTAGGCCACACCCCTAGCGGTTCCTACGAGCAGTACTTC. This codes for CASSLGHTPSGSYEQYF. V gene TRBV13 combines with J gene TRBJ2-7; 7 bases map to TRBD2. V was pared by 0 bases and J by 1 base, with 9 bases of the junction left unmatched. The CDR3 consists of 17 residues. In germline, CDR1 is PRHDT, CDR2 FYEKMQ (reference sequence).

The chain has TRBV12-3 or TRBV12-4 and TRBJ1-1; the D is unclear. CDR3 length: 11 amino acids. V was clipped by 6 bases and J by 11 bases, with 13 bases between them. CDR3 amino acids: CASSQGLRAFF. The CDR3 coding sequence is TGTGCCAGCAGCCAAGGATTGAGGGCTTTCTTT.

The chain couples TRBV5-6 to TRBJ2-1; weak D call: TRBD1 (5 bases). Germline V CDR1 and CDR2: SGHDT, YYEEEE. V lost 4 bases, J lost 3 bases, and 11 bases lay in between. This CDR3 region has 14 residues. CDR3 sequence reads: CASSQGLLYNEQFF. The CDR3 DNA follows: TGTGCCAGCAGCCAGGGCCTCCTCTACAATGAGCAGTTCTTC. The variable domain in full, completed from reference TRBV5-6 and TRBJ2-1, reads DAGVTQSPTHLIKTRGQQVTLRCSPKSGHDTVSWYQQALGQGPQFIFQYYEEEERQRGNFPDRFSGHQFPNYSSELNVNALLLGDSALYLCASSQGLLYNEQFFGPGTRLTVL.

This chain links TRBV19 with TRBJ2-3, with 8 positions matching TRBD1. With V trimmed by 6 bases and J by 0 bases, 5 bases remained unmatched. Germline-derived CDR1 and CDR2 are LNHDA and SQIVND (reference sequence). The CDR3 is made up of 15 amino acids. The CDR3 DNA follows: TGTGCCAGTAGGCGGACAGGGCTAAGCACAGATACGCAGTATTTT. Translation gives CASRRTGLSTDTQYF.

The CDR3 reads CASSSGEGDYRYGYTF. CDR3 DNA sequence: TGTGCCAGCAGCTCGGGGGAGGGGGATTATAGGTATGGCTACACCTTC. The gene calls are TRBV13 and TRBJ1-2; D may be TRBD1 (6 bases). Germline CDR1 PRHDT, CDR2 FYEKMQ (reference sequence). This CDR3 contains 16 residues. Trimming cost V 4 bases and J 5 bases, with 20 bases left between them. Full variable domain (missing parts from reference TRBV13 and TRBJ1-2): AAGVIQSPRHLIKEKRETATLKCYPIPRHDTVYWYQQGPGQDPQFLISFYEKMQSDKGSIPDRFSAQQFSDYHSELNMSSLELGDSALYFCASSSGEGDYRYGYTFGSGTRLTVV.

V gene TRBV7-9 combines with J gene TRBJ1-1; D perhaps matches TRBD1 (6 bases). The length of the CDR3 is 15 residues. The V end was cut by 5 bases, the J end by 1 base, with 14 bases between. Germline values: CDR1 SEHNR, CDR2 FQNEAQ (reference sequence). The CDR3 nucleotides are TGTGCCAGCAGCCCCATCGGGGGGCCGAACACTGAAGCTTTCTTT. This gives the protein CASSPIGGPNTEAFF.

This clone occurred a few times. The chain combines TRBV9 with TRBJ2-7; 7 bases map to TRBD1. Germline trimming cut 0 bases from V and 3 bases from J; bases unmatched to any gene: 6. Germline assignment: CDR1 SGDLS and CDR2 YYNGEE. This CDR3 is built from 15 residues. CDR3 sequence: CASSVAIGTDYEQYF. As DNA, the CDR3 is TGTGCCAGCAGCGTAGCTATCGGGACAGACTACGAGCAGTACTTC.

This sequence joins TRBV25-1 and TRBJ1-2, with TRBD1 matching over 8 bases. The CDR3 totals 12 residues. In germline, CDR1 is MGHDK, CDR2 SYGVNS. Losses at the gene ends were 8 bases for V and 8 bases for J; bases not matched to a gene: 7. CDR3 sequence (DNA): TGTGCCAGCCGGACAGGGTATTCCGGCTACACCTTC. Protein: CASRTGYSGYTF.

In nucleotides, the CDR3 is TGTGCCAGCAGCCAACAGGGTAATTCACCCCTCCACTTT. Translating gives CASSQQGNSPLHF. The gene calls are TRBV3-1 (or the pseudogene TRBV3-2) and TRBJ1-6; TRBD1 is a possible D gene (5 bases). Looked up from germline, CDR1 is LGHDT and CDR2 is YNNKEL (reference sequence). Trimming removed 2 bases from V and 6 bases from J, with 5 bases in between. This CDR3 contains 13 residues.

The rearrangement links TRBV11-3 to TRBJ2-1; 13 bases are a match to TRBD2. Germline-derived CDR1 and CDR2 are SGHNT and YENEEA. This CDR3 is built from 18 residues. V was clipped by 4 bases and J by 0 bases; unmatched bases: 6. CDR3 amino acids: CASSWRTSGSSSYNEQFF. The CDR3 DNA sequence: TGTGCCAGCAGCTGGCGGACTAGCGGGAGTAGCTCCTACAATGAGCAGTTCTTC. Based on the CDR3 plus reference TRBV11-3 and TRBJ2-1, the full variable domain is EAGVVQSPRYKIIEKKQPVAFWCNPISGHNTLYWYLQNLGQGPELLIRYENEEAVDDSQLPKDRFSAERLKGVDSTLKIQPAELGDSAVYLCASSWRTSGSSSYNEQFFGPGTRLTVL.

The chain is built from TRBV28 and TRBJ2-5, with a weak D call TRBD1 (6 bases). This CDR3 contains 14 residues. Trimming removed 1 base from V and 4 bases from J, with 10 bases in between. CDR1 MDHEN and CDR2 SYDVKM come from the germline V gene. The CDR3 bases are TGTGCCAGCAGTTTATTGGCCAGGGGAGAGACCCAGTACTTC. It yields the protein CASSLLARGETQYF.

The J gene is TRBJ2-1, the V gene TRBV7-9, with 8 bases fitting TRBD2. This CDR3 has 18 amino acids. From germline, CDR1 is SEHNR and CDR2 FQNEAQ (reference sequence). The trim removed 5 bases at V and 4 bases at J, leaving 16 bases unmatched. CDR3 in DNA: TGTGCCAGCAGCCACGCGGGGGGTTTACCACAAAATTACAATGAGCAGTTCTTC. It yields the protein CASSHAGGLPQNYNEQFF.

This clone was counted only a few times. The rearrangement joins TRBV5-6 to TRBJ2-4; D is perhaps TRBD2 (6 bases). Trimming left V 4 bases short and J 15 bases short, with 14 bases between. Germline V gene data show CDR1 as SGHDT and CDR2 as YYEEEE. CDR3 length: 11 amino acids. CDR3 DNA: TGTGCCAGCAGCCGTCGGGACTCCCTGTACTTC. It yields the protein CASSRRDSLYF.

V gene TRBV4-1 combines with J gene TRBJ1-4; D unclear. The CDR3 covers 15 residues. Trimming cost V 0 bases and J 8 bases, with 13 bases left between them. Germline V gene data show CDR1 as MGHRA and CDR2 as YSYEKL. The CDR3 DNA sequence: TGCGCCAGCAGCCAAGACCCCGGGGAACACGAAAAACTGTTTTTT. Translating it yields CASSQDPGEHEKLFF.

The chain has TRBV23-1 and TRBJ1-2; 7 bases line up with TRBD1. TRBV23-1 is assigned to the ORF class and has an uncertain function. V was pared by 0 bases and J by 2 bases, with 6 bases of the junction left unmatched. The CDR3 is 16 residues long. The CDR3 loop reads CASSQSTQGVNYGYTF. The CDR3 DNA is TGCGCCAGCAGTCAATCGACTCAGGGGGTCAACTATGGCTACACCTTC.

The chain carries TRBV12-2 and TRBJ2-1; no check of the table's D call, TRBD2, against the DNA was made. TRBV12-2 is tagged as a pseudogene. The CDR3 runs 14 residues. CDR3 amino acids: CATMDWSSYNEQFF. The CDR3 DNA reads as TGTGCAACCATGGACTGGAGCTCCTACAATGAGCAGTTCTTC.

The rearrangement links TRBV5-4 to TRBJ2-5, with 8 bases identical to TRBD2. After removal of 2 bases from V and 2 bases from J, the junction contained 2 bases not matched to a gene. The germline CDR1 and CDR2 sequences are SGHNT and YYREEE (reference sequence). The length of the CDR3 is 14 residues. The CDR3 reads CASSFSGAQETQYF. Written as DNA, the CDR3 is TGTGCCAGCAGCTTTAGCGGGGCTCAAGAGACCCAGTACTTC. Full variable domain (outside the CDR3, taken from reference TRBV5-4 and TRBJ2-5): ETGVTQSPTHLIKTRGQQVTLRCSSQSGHNTVSWYQQALGQGPQFIFQYYREEENGRGNFPPRFSGLQFPNYSSELNVNALELDDSALYLCASSFSGAQETQYFGPGTRLLVL.

This sequence joins TRBV5-4 and TRBJ2-1; TRBD2 aligns across 11 bases. The CDR3 is made up of 16 amino acids. Germline CDR1 reads SGHNT; CDR2 reads YYREEE (reference sequence). V lost 2 bases and J lost 15; bases outside the gene matches: 16. The CDR3 bases are TGTGCCAGCAGCTTTCGGAGCGGCACTAGCGGGGGAACCTCGTTCTTC. This codes for CASSFRSGTSGGTSFF.